The rows below give T cell receptor beta chains drawn from one sample of a study of T cell repertoires in cytomegalovirus infection. These receptors have no identified antigens. TCRdb reprocessed the reads with MiXCR, giving one entry per CDR3 protein. The sample has tens of thousands of distinct CDR3 sequences, roughly 20% seen once. Sample: CD8+ T cells from cultured PBMCs, taken from culture after CMV antigen stimulation. The receptors originated from a human donor in good health (CMV status not recorded). Some clones in this sample may be carry-over from other donors' samples. CDR3s include the opening cysteine and the closing phenylalanine or tryptophan. The D gene is left open where the match is weak. Some rows have no size entry. The others give once, few or many, or a class for an expanded clone.

v_call,d_call,j_call,clone_size,cdr3_nt,cdr3_aa
TRBV11-3,-,TRBJ1-1,-,TGTGCCAGCAGCTTATCCCAAGAGAACACTGAAGCTTTCTTT,CASSLSQENTEAFF
TRBV12-5,TRBD1,TRBJ1-5,few,TGTGCTAGTGGTTTAGACAGGGGTGGCAATCAGCCCCAGCATTTT,CASGLDRGGNQPQHF
TRBV5-1,-,TRBJ2-2,many,TGCGCCAGCAGCGTAGTTCGGCGGACAGTCTCGAACACCGGGGAGCTGTTTTTT,CASSVVRRTVSNTGELFF
TRBV5-1,-,TRBJ1-1,-,TGCGCCAGCAGCTTGTCTTCACGTGAGGAGGCTAACACTGAAGCTTTCTTT,CASSLSSREEANTEAFF
TRBV7-2,TRBD2,TRBJ2-1,few,TGTGCCAGCAGCCAAGCCGGGACTAGCGGGAGGGCCGTTAACAATGAGCAGTTCTTC,CASSQAGTSGRAVNNEQFF
TRBV12-3/TRBV12-4,TRBD2,TRBJ2-5,-,TGTGCCAGCAGTTCTAGCGGGAGTGAGACCCAGTACTTC,CASSSSGSETQYF
TRBV27,TRBD2,TRBJ2-7,-,TGTGCCAGCAGTCCCATCGCGGGAGGCTACGAGCAGTACTTC,CASSPIAGGYEQYF
TRBV6-6,TRBD2,TRBJ2-7,-,TGTGCCAGCAGTTCAACAGCGGGGGGGCATGAGCAGTACTTC,CASSSTAGGHEQYF
TRBV27,TRBD2,TRBJ2-1,-,TGTGCCAGCAGTTTAAGCGGGAGAGGCTACAATGAGCAGTTCTTC,CASSLSGRGYNEQFF
TRBV7-3,TRBD1,TRBJ2-2,-,TGTGCCAGCAGCTTAACAGGGGGCGCCGGTACCGGGGAGCTGTTTTTT,CASSLTGGAGTGELFF
TRBV5-1,TRBD2,TRBJ2-1,-,TGCACCAGCAGGCGGGAGGGCGGGTTGGATGAGCAGTTCTTC,CTSRREGGLDEQFF
TRBV6-8,-,TRBJ2-2,few,TGTGCCAGCAGGACACAGGGCTTAAACACCGGGGAGCTGTTTTTT,CASRTQGLNTGELFF
TRBV5-4,-,TRBJ2-7,-,TGTGCCAGCAGCTTGGGCGGGCCTTCCTACGAGCAGTACTTC,CASSLGGPSYEQYF
TRBV7-3,-,TRBJ2-6,few,TGTGCCAGCAGCTTCACCTCCGGGTCTGGGGCCAACGTCCTGACTTTC,CASSFTSGSGANVLTF
TRBV7-8,TRBD1,TRBJ1-1,few,TGTGCCAGCAGCCTCCGGGACAGGGAGGTGAACACTGAAGCTTTCTTT,CASSLRDREVNTEAFF
TRBV28,TRBD1,TRBJ2-7,few,TGTGCCATCAAGGGCAGGACAGGGGAGTCCTACGAGCAGTACTTC,CAIKGRTGESYEQYF
TRBV6-2/TRBV6-3,-,TRBJ2-5,-,TGTGCCAGCAGTATTAAAGCGGGGACACCACAAGAGACCCAGTACTTC,CASSIKAGTPQETQYF
TRBV28,-,TRBJ2-2,-,TGTGCCAGCAGTTTCTTGGGCTCTCCCGGGGAGCTGTTTTTT,CASSFLGSPGELFF
TRBV11-2,-,TRBJ1-3,few,TGTGCCAGCAGCTTAATAGCGAACTCACGGGACACCATATATTTT,CASSLIANSRDTIYF
TRBV27,-,TRBJ2-1,-,TGTGCCAGCAGTTTATCCCGTCCCTACAATGAGCAGTTCTTC,CASSLSRPYNEQFF
TRBV12-3/TRBV12-4,TRBD2,TRBJ2-1,-,TGTGCCAGCCTCAAATCTAGCGGGGGCCTCTACAATGAGCAGTTCTTC,CASLKSSGGLYNEQFF
TRBV12-3/TRBV12-4,-,TRBJ1-2,-,TGTGCCAGCAGTTCGACCGACCTACTGGGATATGGCTACACCTTC,CASSSTDLLGYGYTF
TRBV7-6,-,TRBJ2-1,few,TGTGCCAGCACCCTCGACCAGTCCTACAATGAGCAGTTCTTC,CASTLDQSYNEQFF
TRBV24-1,TRBD2,TRBJ2-7,-,TGTGCCACCAGTGATTCGGCGGGGGGCGAAAACGAGCAGTACTTC,CATSDSAGGENEQYF